Presented here are 10 T cell receptor beta chains from one specimen sequenced in a study of PD-1 blockade in mismatch repair-deficient tumors. TCRdb's copy holds only in-frame clones and misses some; the assay was immunoSEQ multiplex PCR. In the table there are approximately 38,000 clones, about four fifths of which are singletons. Sequencing used peripheral blood, obtained 4 weeks after starting pembrolizumab. The receptor source for this set is an adult with mismatch repair-deficient cancer.

The chain employs TRBV6-5 and TRBJ2-7, with 7 positions matching TRBD2. Germline V gene data show CDR1 as MNHEY and CDR2 as SVGAGI. The CDR3 is 15 amino acids. J was trimmed by 7 bases and V by 4 bases; bases with no gene match: 13. DNA for the CDR3: TGTGCCAGCAGTTCGCCGATCAAACTGGGAGGGGAGCAGTACTTC. It translates to CASSSPIKLGGEQYF.

This clone was seen a single time. The genes are TRBV10-2 and TRBJ2-5, with 7 nucleotides matching TRBD2. The CDR3 is 14 residues long. Per the germline V gene, CDR1 is WSHSY and CDR2 is SAAADI. Losses at the gene ends were 9 bases for V and 3 bases for J; bases not matched to a gene: 10. CDR3 in DNA: TGCGCCAGTTCTAGGGGCGGGAGCGAAGAGACCCAGTACTTC. Protein: CASSRGGSEETQYF.

The chain links TRBV27 to TRBJ2-1; 7 positions agree with TRBD1. After removal of 7 bases from V and 5 bases from J, the junction contained 8 bases not matched to a gene. This CDR3 has 14 residues. Looked up from germline, CDR1 is MNHEY and CDR2 is SMNVEV (reference sequence). The CDR3 DNA reads TGTGCCAGCAAGGGGGCAGGGATAAACAATGAGCAGTTCTTC. Protein product: CASKGAGINNEQFF.

The chain recombines TRBV5-6 with TRBJ2-3, with D possibly TRBD2 on 5 matching bases. Deletions cut 2 bases from V and 0 bases from J, with 7 bases between. Germline V gives CDR1 SGHDT, CDR2 YYEEEE. The CDR3 loop spans 14 amino acids. The CDR3 DNA sequence: TGTGCCAGCAGCTTCACTAGAAGCACAGATACGCAGTATTTT. Translated, it gives CASSFTRSTDTQYF.

This clone has at least ten counts. The rearrangement joins TRBV11-2 to TRBJ2-7, with D perhaps matching TRBD1 (6 bases). Germline values: CDR1 SGHAT, CDR2 FQNNGV. The CDR3 totals 15 residues. The germline V and J ends were trimmed by 0 bases and 1 base, with 10 bases remaining between them. In DNA form, the CDR3 reads TGTGCCAGCAGCTTAGATGAGGGGGTATCCTACGAGCAGTACTTC. Protein sequence: CASSLDEGVSYEQYF.

J is TRBJ2-7 and V is TRBV7-8, with 7 bases fitting TRBD2. The CDR3 loop spans 15 amino acids. Germline lookup yields CDR1 SGHVS and CDR2 FQNEAQ. Unmatched junction bases numbered 4, after V lost 1 base and J lost 1 base. This CDR3 is CASSLDGGGSYEQYF. DNA for the CDR3: TGTGCCAGCAGCTTAGATGGCGGGGGATCCTACGAGCAGTACTTC.

This chain joins TRBV15 and TRBJ2-3; 7 bases fit TRBD2. The germline V gene has CDR1 LNHNV and CDR2 YYDKDF (reference sequence). There are 17 residues in the CDR3. V lost 1 base to trimming and J lost 1 base; unmatched junction nucleotides: 8. Written as DNA, the CDR3 is TGTGCCACCAGCAGAGGATTGGGAGGGCTCGGCACAGATACGCAGTATTTT. Translated: CATSRGLGGLGTDTQYF. The variable domain in full, with the rest retrieved from reference TRBV15 and TRBJ2-3, is DAMVIQNPRYQVTQFGKPVTLSCSQTLNHNVMYWYQQKSSQAPKLLFHYYDKDFNNEADTPDNFQSRRPNTSFCFLDIRSPGLGDTAMYLCATSRGLGGLGTDTQYFGPGTRLTVL.

The rearrangement uses TRBV4-1 and TRBJ2-1; 8 bases map to TRBD2. Germline CDR1 and CDR2: MGHRA and YSYEKL. With V trimmed by 1 base and J by 0 bases, 2 bases remained unmatched. The CDR3 extends over 16 amino acids. CDR3 sequence reads: CASSQGSGSSYNEQFF. DNA of the CDR3: TGCGCCAGCAGCCAAGGAAGCGGGAGCTCCTACAATGAGCAGTTCTTC.

CDR3 sequence reads: CASSGIAPSGANVLTF. CDR3 DNA sequence: TGTGCCAGCTCCGGGATTGCTCCCTCTGGGGCCAACGTCCTGACTTTC. The rearrangement uses TRBV7-9 and TRBJ2-6; possible D gene TRBD2, 5 bases. V gave up 8 bases and J gave up 0 bases, with 14 bases separating them. Germline V gene sequence: CDR1 SEHNR, CDR2 FQNEAQ (reference sequence). CDR3 length equals 16 residues.

This clone came up a few times. V gene TRBV4-3 combines with J gene TRBJ2-1; 9 bases are shared with TRBD2. The V segment lost 0 bases and the J segment 4 bases; nucleotides outside the gene matches: 4. Germline assignment: CDR1 LGHNA and CDR2 YSLEER. There are 16 residues in the CDR3. Here the CDR3 DNA reads TGCGCCAGCAGCCAAGATTGGCTAGCGGGGTACAATGAGCAGTTCTTC. This sequence encodes CASSQDWLAGYNEQFF.